The sequence of this TCR beta chain was determined in a study of T cell responses to AZD1222 COVID-19 vaccine. Study-level results: Spike-specific TCR breadth and depth rose after two AZD1222 doses. Among those given AZD1222, only five or six were seropositive at baseline. Nearly half of spike-specific TCRs reportedly go after variant regions that carry no mutations. Spike regions recognized by vaccine-associated CD4 TCRs spanned the protein, led by 160-218 and 743-854.

As for this clone: The antigen is unknown.

CDR1 MDHEN and CDR2 SYDVKM come from the germline V gene. Trimming removed 9 bases from V and 2 bases from J, with 17 bases in between. The CDR3 has 14 amino acids. Data came from immunoSEQ multiplex PCR; TCRdb stores just in-frame clones and leaves some out. This sample has roughly 150,000 clones, with over 75% found just once. The specimen was peripheral blood, collected on day 0 of AZD1222 vaccination. The clonotype originates from an adult in good health. The rearrangement uses TRBV28 and TRBJ2-7; D remains unclear. The CDR3 is CASNTAFKAYEQYF. The CDR3, as DNA: TGTGCCAGTAACACGGCATTCAAAGCCTACGAGCAGTACTTC.